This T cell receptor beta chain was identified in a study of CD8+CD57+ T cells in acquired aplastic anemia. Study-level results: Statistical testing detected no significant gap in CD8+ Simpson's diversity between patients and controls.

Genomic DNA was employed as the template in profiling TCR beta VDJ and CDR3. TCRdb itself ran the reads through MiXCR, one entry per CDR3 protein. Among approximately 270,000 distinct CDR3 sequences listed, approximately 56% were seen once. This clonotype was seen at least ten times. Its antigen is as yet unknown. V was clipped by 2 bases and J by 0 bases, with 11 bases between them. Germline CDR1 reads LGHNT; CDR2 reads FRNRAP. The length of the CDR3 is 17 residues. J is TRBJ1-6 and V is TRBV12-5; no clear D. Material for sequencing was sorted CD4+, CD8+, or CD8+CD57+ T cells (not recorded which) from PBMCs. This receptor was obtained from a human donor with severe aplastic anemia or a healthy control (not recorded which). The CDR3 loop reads CASGLRASSSYNSPLHF. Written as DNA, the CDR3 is TGTGCTAGTGGTTTGAGAGCATCGAGCTCCTATAATTCACCCCTCCACTTT.